This T cell receptor (beta chain) was profiled in a study of blood T cell repertoires in COVID-19. The overall study: The United States, Italy and Spain supplied acute and convalescent COVID-19 samples. Nucleic acid was either cDNA or gDNA, and it came from T cells, B-cell-depleted T cells, or PBMCs.

The CDR3 length is 15 residues. The junction had 8 bases not matched to a gene; V was cut back by 2 bases and J by 5 bases. The V gene's germline CDR1 is MDHEN and CDR2 SYDVKM. Authors' processing steps: The assay estimated nucleated cells by amplifying reference gene primers. The protocol was immunoSEQ multiplex PCR, while the TCRdb copy is restricted to in-frame clones and leaves out a portion. V and J calls and clone size are as listed in that table; D and trimming were resolved from the DNA. The repertoire holds about 58,000 clones, with 60% to 85% as singletons. The sequence derives from a human donor in a cohort sampled during active COVID-19. The gene calls are TRBV28 and TRBJ2-5, with 7 bases aligning to TRBD1. The sample comprised peripheral blood. CDR3 in DNA: TGTGCCAGCAGTTTAATTACCGGACAGGAGGAGACCCAGTACTTC. It translates to CASSLITGQEETQYF.